This T cell receptor (beta chain) was retrieved from a study of vaccination effects on CD4 cells after COVID-19 (dated by TCRdb to the early 2020s). General notes on the study: Each participant got two doses of an mRNA SARS-CoV-2 vaccine, either BNT162b2 or mRNA-1273. The study compared SARS-CoV-2 spike-specific CD4+ TCR repertoires before and after mRNA vaccination in COVID-19 convalescent patients and infection-naive vaccine recipients. A total of nine to ten COVID-19 convalescent patients and several SARS-CoV-2-naive healthy vaccine recipients were included in the full study. Cultures from other donors in the study were sequenced using the Oncomine TCR Beta short-read assay on an Illumina iSeq 100.

Via the germline V gene, CDR1 is MGHDK and CDR2 SYGVNS. V drops 6 bases and J drops 7 bases, leaving 9 bases in between. The CDR3 numbers 12 residues from cysteine through phenylalanine. The retained sequence is limited to the CDR3, 36 bases, with the frame set at the first base. Libraries were prepared through the immunoSEQ multiplex PCR assay. DNA from the cultured, isolated CD4+ T cells was subjected to TCR beta CDR3 sequencing. The authors processed their data as follows. The analysis removed non-productive TCR sequences, trimmed reads to the CDR3 region, and retained only CDR3s that were 7 or more amino acids long. Antigen-specific clonotypes were identified with the MANAFEST web app by comparing expansion in peptide wells against reference cultures. To be called positive, a clone needed expansion at FDR<0.05 compared with the reference and with all other wells, an odds ratio greater than 5, and a frequency greater than 0.1% in two replicate wells. A clonotype was called cross-reactive if it was significantly expanded both in SARS-CoV-2 spike wells and in at least one common cold coronavirus spike condition. Using the stringdist R package, CDR3 similarity was measured by Levenshtein distance, and unrooted trees were constructed with ape in R 3.6.1. Held by TCRdb, this immuneACCESS table contains in-frame sequences only and omits some clones. Under half of the omission traces to an unresolved V gene where checked; the cause of the rest is unknown. That table furnishes V, J and clone size, whereas the DNA furnished D and trimming. In this sample the table shows roughly 21,000 clones, more than 65% of which occur a single time. 26% of the sample lies in the top ten.

General findings and caveats noted by the study authors: Among healthy vaccine recipients, nearly all vaccine-induced clones were SARS-CoV-2 mono-reactive, and only 1 of 255 was cross-reactive with common cold coronaviruses. The study was limited by a small number of convalescent patients and lacked early post-infection timepoints. Marked clonal contraction was observed in both infection-induced and vaccine-induced clones at late post-vaccination timepoints, consistent with waning T cell responses.

The ViraFEST assay stimulated PBMC with viral peptide pools and then used TCR sequencing to identify antigen-specific CD4+ T cell clonotypes by expansion. After approximately eleven days of culture, CD4+ T cells were isolated with the EasySep CD4+ T cell isolation kit. Healthy vaccine recipients had no prior SARS-CoV-2 infection, confirmed by negative nucleocapsid antibodies before and after vaccination. Some 1.9 million PBMC per well were cultured with approximately 10 ug/ml peptides in IMDM containing around 4.6% human AB serum, about 9 IU/ml IL-2 and gentamicin. Half of the culture medium was replaced with fresh IL-2-containing medium on days 3 and 7. Unless noted otherwise, every peptide stimulation condition was cultured in triplicate wells. PBMC were separated from whole blood using Ficoll-Paque Plus gradient centrifugation and were then either cryopreserved at -140C or used fresh. The overlapping peptide pools covered the spike proteins of SARS-CoV-2 and of the common cold coronaviruses HCoV-NL63, HCoV-OC43 and HCoV-229E. The QIAamp micro DNA kit was used to extract genomic DNA from the cultured CD4+ T cells.

For this clone: There is no known antigen for this receptor. Per-base qualities were not stored, and no clone one base away is much larger.

The input for sequencing was CD4+ T cells from PBMCs cultured with HCoV-NL63 spike peptides, taken before COVID-19 vaccination. In the paper's terms, the cell subset or site label means: HCoV-NL63 spike overlapping peptide pool stimulation. The sequence came from a human donor who received a COVID-19 vaccine. The chain is assembled from TRBV25-1 and TRBJ2-2; the D element might be TRBD1 or TRBD2, as each aligns at 5 bases. Here the CDR3 is given as CASRRGDGELFF. The nucleotides read TGTGCCAGCAGAAGGGGAGACGGGGAGCTGTTTTTT.